The present T cell receptor beta chain was sequenced within a study of OX40 agonist ivuxolimab in advanced cancers. Regarding the study as a whole: People who partly responded at 0.1-3.0 mg/kg had some of the least clonal expansion seen.

A word on this clone: Its target is not known.

The assay was immunoSEQ multiplex PCR, and TCRdb's table has in-frame clones only and misses some. This table has about 82,000 clones, more than 80% appearing once. The sequence was obtained from an adult with an advanced solid tumor such as melanoma, head and neck, liver or kidney cancer. This specimen consisted of CD4+ or CD8+ T cells sorted from blood, obtained in a trial of the OX40 agonist ivuxolimab.

CDR3 sequence: CSVGDKQGVGTEAFF. The CDR3 bases are TGCAGCGTTGGGGATAAACAGGGGGTGGGCACTGAAGCTTTCTTT. The chain links TRBV29-1 to TRBJ1-1, with 8 bases that match TRBD1. Germline V gene data show CDR1 as SQVTM and CDR2 as ANQGSEA. This CDR3 has 15 amino acids. J lost 4 bases, V lost 4 bases, and 11 bases had no gene match.